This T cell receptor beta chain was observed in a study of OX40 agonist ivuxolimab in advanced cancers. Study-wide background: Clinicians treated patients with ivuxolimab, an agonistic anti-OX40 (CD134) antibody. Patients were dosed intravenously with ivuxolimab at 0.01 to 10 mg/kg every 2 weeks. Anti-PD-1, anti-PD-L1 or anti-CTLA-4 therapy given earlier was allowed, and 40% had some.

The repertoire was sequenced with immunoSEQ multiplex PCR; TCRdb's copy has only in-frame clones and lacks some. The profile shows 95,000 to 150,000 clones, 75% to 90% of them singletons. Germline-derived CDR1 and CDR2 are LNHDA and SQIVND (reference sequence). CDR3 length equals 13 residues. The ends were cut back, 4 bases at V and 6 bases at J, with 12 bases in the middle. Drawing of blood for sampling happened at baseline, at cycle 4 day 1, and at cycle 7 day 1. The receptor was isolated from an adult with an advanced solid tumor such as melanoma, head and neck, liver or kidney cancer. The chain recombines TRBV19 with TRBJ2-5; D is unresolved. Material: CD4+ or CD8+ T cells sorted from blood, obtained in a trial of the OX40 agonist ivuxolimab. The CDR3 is CASSTAFAQTQYF. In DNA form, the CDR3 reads TGTGCCAGTAGTACGGCTTTCGCACAGACCCAGTACTTC. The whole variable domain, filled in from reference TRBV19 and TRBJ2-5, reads DGGITQSPKYLFRKEGQNVTLSCEQNLNHDAMYWYRQDPGQGLRLIYYSQIVNDFQKGDIAEGYSVSREKKESFPLTVTSAQKNPTAFYLCASSTAFAQTQYFGPGTRLLVL.